This is a list of T cell receptor beta chains from one sample in a study of technical replicates of blood from several donors. Measured with immunoSEQ multiplex PCR; TCRdb has only the in-frame clones, and not every one. The table records tens of thousands of clones, 90% to 95% of them present only once. Material for sequencing was T cells isolated from PBMCs. The receptors were sampled from a human donor in good health. CDR3s include the opening cysteine and the closing phenylalanine or tryptophan. Each record gives: CDR3 DNA, CDR3 protein, D gene, V gene, clone size, J gene. D genes are given only for firm matches. Clone size is stated in some rows and not others, as once, few, many or a class when expanded.

DNA: TGCAGTGCCGGAGGGAACACTGAAGCTTTCTTT; CDR3: CSAGGNTEAFF; D: NA; V: TRBV20-1; size: NA; J: TRBJ1-1
DNA: TGTGCCAGCAGCGCAGGGACAGGGAAGGGAAACACCATATATTTT; CDR3: CASSAGTGKGNTIYF; D: TRBD1; V: TRBV9; size: NA; J: TRBJ1-3
DNA: TGTGCCAGCAGTCCGAGACAGGCTAGTAATGAAAAACTGTTTTTT; CDR3: CASSPRQASNEKLFF; D: NA; V: TRBV6-1; size: NA; J: TRBJ1-4
DNA: TGCGCCAGCAGTGACACTAGCGATAAAGGGACCCAGTACTTC; CDR3: CASSDTSDKGTQYF; D: TRBD2; V: TRBV5-1; size: NA; J: TRBJ2-5
DNA: TGTGCCAGCAGGCCGACATTACAGGGTTTCTATGGCTACACCTTC; CDR3: CASRPTLQGFYGYTF; D: NA; V: TRBV28; size: NA; J: TRBJ1-2
DNA: TGTGCCAGCAGCCAGGAAACGACAGGGTTAAATGAGCAGTTCTTC; CDR3: CASSQETTGLNEQFF; D: TRBD1; V: TRBV4-2; size: once; J: TRBJ2-1
DNA: TGTGCCAGCAGTGAACGGCAGGGTGGGAACACTGAAGCTTTCTTT; CDR3: CASSERQGGNTEAFF; D: NA; V: TRBV2; size: NA; J: TRBJ1-1
DNA: TGTGCCAGCACTACCGGGACAGCCCTCTACAATGAGCAGTTCTTC; CDR3: CASTTGTALYNEQFF; D: TRBD1; V: TRBV6-6; size: NA; J: TRBJ2-1
DNA: TGTGCCAGCAGCTTGTTTGGCGGATTTAGGTCACCTGATGAAAAACTGTTTTTT; CDR3: CASSLFGGFRSPDEKLFF; D: NA; V: TRBV5-4; size: NA; J: TRBJ1-4
DNA: TGTGCCAGCAGAACTGGGACAGGGGGATTAAGGGATGGCTACACCTTC; CDR3: CASRTGTGGLRDGYTF; D: TRBD1; V: TRBV6-4; size: once; J: TRBJ1-2
DNA: TGTGCCAGCTCAGGACAGGGCCTATACGAGCAGTACTTC; CDR3: CASSGQGLYEQYF; D: TRBD1; V: TRBV18; size: NA; J: TRBJ2-7
DNA: TGTGCCAGCAGCTTCCTTAGCGGGGATGAGCAGTTCTTC; CDR3: CASSFLSGDEQFF; D: TRBD2; V: TRBV7-2; size: NA; J: TRBJ2-1
DNA: TGCGCCAGCAGCTTTCTAGCGGGATCCGGGGAGCTGTTTTTT; CDR3: CASSFLAGSGELFF; D: TRBD2; V: TRBV5-1; size: once; J: TRBJ2-2
DNA: TGTGCCAGCAGCTTAGGTTCGTACGGACTCTCCGGGGAGCTGTTTTTT; CDR3: CASSLGSYGLSGELFF; D: NA; V: TRBV11-2; size: NA; J: TRBJ2-2
DNA: TGTGCCAGCAGCCAATATGACAGGGAGTCCGGGGAGCTGTTTTTT; CDR3: CASSQYDRESGELFF; D: TRBD1; V: TRBV4-2; size: NA; J: TRBJ2-2
DNA: TGCGCCAGCAGTGAAGTCGGGACTTCAGATACGCAGTATTTT; CDR3: CASSEVGTSDTQYF; D: NA; V: TRBV10-1; size: NA; J: TRBJ2-3
DNA: TGCAGCGTTGGCGGGCCCCCCCTTAACACTGAAGCTTTCTTT; CDR3: CSVGGPPLNTEAFF; D: NA; V: TRBV29-1; size: NA; J: TRBJ1-1
DNA: TGTGCCAGCAGTTACGTACAGGCGAATGAGCAGTTCTTC; CDR3: CASSYVQANEQFF; D: NA; V: TRBV6-5; size: NA; J: TRBJ2-1
DNA: TGTGCCACCAGCAGAGATGAAGAGACAGATTATAATGAAAAACTGTTTTTT; CDR3: CATSRDEETDYNEKLFF; D: NA; V: TRBV15; size: NA; J: TRBJ1-4
DNA: TGTGCCACCAGCAGAGACAGGGCCGGCAATGAGCAGTTCTTC; CDR3: CATSRDRAGNEQFF; D: NA; V: TRBV15; size: NA; J: TRBJ2-1
DNA: TGTGCCAGCAGCTTAGGAGAGCGGGAACTTGACGAGCAGTACTTC; CDR3: CASSLGERELDEQYF; D: TRBD2; V: TRBV7-2; size: NA; J: TRBJ2-7
DNA: TGCAGCGTTGAACAACCGGGACAAGTAAATGAAAAACTGTTTTTT; CDR3: CSVEQPGQVNEKLFF; D: NA; V: TRBV29-1; size: NA; J: TRBJ1-4
DNA: TGTGCCAGCAGTTACGGCGGGGCCCGCACAGATACGCAGTATTTT; CDR3: CASSYGGARTDTQYF; D: NA; V: TRBV6-5; size: NA; J: TRBJ2-3
DNA: TGTGCCAGCAGTCCCACCAGGGTCACTGAAGCTTTCTTT; CDR3: CASSPTRVTEAFF; D: NA; V: TRBV6-5; size: NA; J: TRBJ1-1
DNA: TGCGCCAGCAGCCAAGGGGTACTAGCGGGAGCAGATACGCAGTATTTT; CDR3: CASSQGVLAGADTQYF; D: TRBD2; V: TRBV4-1; size: NA; J: TRBJ2-3
DNA: TGTGCCAGTAGTATTAAACAGGGGGCTCATCAGCCCCAGCATTTT; CDR3: CASSIKQGAHQPQHF; D: TRBD1; V: TRBV19; size: NA; J: TRBJ1-5
DNA: TGTGCCAGCAGTTTACGATACCTGGACGGGGATAACACAGATACGCAGTATTTT; CDR3: CASSLRYLDGDNTDTQYF; D: NA; V: TRBV28; size: NA; J: TRBJ2-3
DNA: TGTGCCAGCAACCGGGAGGGCAATCAGCCCCAGCATTTT; CDR3: CASNREGNQPQHF; D: NA; V: TRBV2; size: NA; J: TRBJ1-5
DNA: TGCGCCAGCAGCGTCCGTCAGGGCTACGAGCAGTACTTC; CDR3: CASSVRQGYEQYF; D: NA; V: TRBV5-1; size: NA; J: TRBJ2-7
DNA: TGTGCCAGCAGCCAAGCGACTAGCGGGATCCCCTACAATGAGCAGTTCTTC; CDR3: CASSQATSGIPYNEQFF; D: TRBD2; V: TRBV4-2; size: NA; J: TRBJ2-1
DNA: TGTGCCAGCAGTTTAAGACAGAGCTATAATCAGCCCCAGCATTTT; CDR3: CASSLRQSYNQPQHF; D: NA; V: TRBV27; size: NA; J: TRBJ1-5
DNA: TGTGCCAGCAGCTTGTCGGACTACACGTTCTTAAAGCAGTTCTTC; CDR3: CASSLSDYTFLKQFF; D: NA; V: TRBV5-4; size: once; J: TRBJ2-1
DNA: TGTGCCAGCAGCCGGGACTTCTACGAGCAGTACTTC; CDR3: CASSRDFYEQYF; D: NA; V: TRBV7-8; size: NA; J: TRBJ2-7
DNA: TGTGCCAGCAGTCCACTCCTTAGCGGGAAATTCCGCTTT; CDR3: CASSPLLSGKFRF; D: TRBD2; V: TRBV28; size: NA; J: TRBJ2-3
DNA: TGTGCCAGCAGTGGGGGGTACCATGGCTACACCTTC; CDR3: CASSGGYHGYTF; D: NA; V: TRBV27; size: NA; J: TRBJ1-2
DNA: TGCGCCAGCAGCTTGGTGTCCGGGACTAGCGGGAGGGGATGGACAGATACGCAGTATTTT; CDR3: CASSLVSGTSGRGWTDTQYF; D: TRBD2; V: TRBV5-1; size: few; J: TRBJ2-3
DNA: TGTGCCAGCAGCACGGACAGGGTTTCTCTGGGTGGCTACACCTTC; CDR3: CASSTDRVSLGGYTF; D: TRBD1; V: TRBV27; size: NA; J: TRBJ1-2
DNA: TGTGCCAGCAGCTTGGTCATCGGGAGGAGGGAGACCCAGTACTTC; CDR3: CASSLVIGRRETQYF; D: TRBD2; V: TRBV5-4; size: NA; J: TRBJ2-5
DNA: TGTGCCAGCAGTTTAGGACAGGGGGAGACCCAGTACTTC; CDR3: CASSLGQGETQYF; D: TRBD1; V: TRBV27; size: NA; J: TRBJ2-5
DNA: TGCGCCAGCAGCTTGGACTCTCGAGGCTACACCTTC; CDR3: CASSLDSRGYTF; D: NA; V: TRBV5-1; size: NA; J: TRBJ1-2
DNA: TGTGCCAGCTCACCAAATTATCGGGACAGGCTGTTTTTT; CDR3: CASSPNYRDRLFF; D: TRBD1; V: TRBV18; size: NA; J: TRBJ1-4